The present T cell receptor (beta chain) was sequenced within a study of T-cell memory formation after mild COVID-19 (dated by TCRdb to the early 2020s). For the study in its entirety: Most TCR sequence clusters were specific to one of the two donors. In a couple of donors, T-cell clones that expanded and contracted after mild COVID-19 were tracked by sequencing TCRalpha and TCRbeta repertoires over time. The cohort was made up of two young adult volunteers, one female and one male, who were previously healthy. What the research found in general, with its limitations: Balanced CD4/CD8 phenotypes were observed for clones contracting from day 15 to 85, whereas a bias towards CD4+ was observed for a second wave of clones expanding from day 15 to 37. Contracting CD4+ clones were found mainly in CM and EM memory subsets, while CD8+ clones were enriched in EMRA. Some responding clones were detected in pre-infection memory, suggesting pre-existing cross-reactive memory T cells joined the SARS-CoV-2 response. Only a couple of mild cases were covered in the study, and larger cohorts including severe cases with pre-infection samples were considered necessary. SARS-CoV-2 specificity of the second-wave clones peaking on day 37 was not confirmed.

The sequencer listed for this sample is Illumina NovaSeq 6000. TCRalpha and TCRbeta cDNA libraries were constructed by 5'RACE with constant-segment primers, with sample barcodes and unique molecular identifiers being introduced. RNA was extracted from every sample with Trizol reagent. Libraries were amplified in two PCR steps, with a second sample barcode and Illumina TruSeq adapters added in the second step. Sequencing of libraries was performed on an Illumina NovaSeq with 2 x 150 bp paired-end reads. Per the authors' processing: The reads were demultiplexed and collapsed into UMI-guided consensus sequences using migec v1.2.7. Using mixcr v2.1.11, UMI consensuses were aligned to TRA and TRB V and J templates and then assembled into clonotypes. Clonotypes were classified as expanded or contracted when called significant by both edgeR and NoisET, with noise models trained on biological replicates. For edgeR calls, a false discovery rate-adjusted p below 0.01 and a log2 fold-change threshold of 1 were applied. As an exploratory analysis of dynamics, max-normalized trajectories of the 1000 most abundant clonotypes were examined by PCA with hierarchical clustering. The CD4 or CD8 phenotype of responding clones was assigned using the separately sequenced CD4+ and CD8+ repertoires. In TCRdb, the public reads were trimmed at Q25 with fastp and aligned with MiXCR, with productive beta chains retained. Identical CDR3 proteins give one entry, which carries the most common genes and DNA. For this entry, the V and J calls and clone size follow TCRdb and not the study's own pipeline. The sample table shows approximately 250,000 distinct CDR3 sequences, and 16% are seen once. Roughly a fifth of the sample is in the top ten clones.

CDR1 SGHRS and CDR2 YFSETQ were looked up in the germline V gene. Germline trimming: 4 bases from V, 5 bases from J; junction bases outside gene matches: 12. Measured from the cysteine to the phenylalanine, the CDR3 is 16 residues long. CDR3 DNA is the only sequence kept; it has 48 bases, read in frame from the first base. Ficoll-Paque density gradient centrifugation was the method used to isolate PBMCs. Points on this clonotype: This receptor's antigen is unknown. No base-level quality is on record; no much larger clone is a single base apart.

The clonotype comes from a man between 18 and 29 years old who had mild COVID-19 (a few samples of this study predate the infection). The sample titles of this study are shuffled in the database, so cell type and time point are left out; the donor was told from shared clones. Sequences were obtained from PBMCs or a T cell subset sorted from them (not recorded which). This chain is built from TRBV5-1 and TRBJ2-1, with 7 bases in between that match TRBD1. The CDR3 region has the sequence CASSRRGTETNNEQFF. The bases are TGCGCCAGCAGCAGACGTGGGACAGAAACCAACAATGAGCAGTTCTTC. With the portions outside the CDR3 filled from the reference TRBV5-1 and TRBJ2-1 genes, the complete variable region becomes KAGVTQTPRYLIKTRGQQVTLSCSPISGHRSVSWYQQTPGQGLQFLFEYFSETQRNKGNFPGRFSGRQFSNSRSEMNVSTLELGDSALYLCASSRRGTETNNEQFFGPGTRLTVL.